Listed below are T cell receptor beta chains from one sample, sequenced in a study of cytomegalovirus exposure and HLA in healthy donors. Profiling relied on immunoSEQ multiplex PCR, and the TCRdb table lists in-frame clones only, not all of them. The sample holds roughly 150,000 clones; roughly three quarters are singletons and the top ten take around 7%. The source material was PBMCs. These receptors were obtained from a woman aged 40 to 50 in good health and CMV-seropositive. Each CDR3 is given with its conserved first and last residue. Fields, in order: V gene, clone size, D gene, J gene, CDR3 DNA, CDR3 protein. D genes are given only for firm matches. Where a row states a size, it is once, few, many or the class of an expanded clone; other rows omit it.

TRBV18	once	-	TRBJ2-7	TGTGCCAGCTCAGGGGACCGCGCGGGGGAGCAGTACTTC	CASSGDRAGEQYF
TRBV28	-	-	TRBJ1-2	TGTGCCAGCCGGAACCAGGGGCGCGACTATGGCTACACCTTC	CASRNQGRDYGYTF
TRBV19	-	-	TRBJ1-5	TGTGCCAGTACCGGACTCGGGTATAGCAATCAGCCCCAGCATTTT	CASTGLGYSNQPQHF
TRBV19	few	-	TRBJ1-5	TGTGCCAGTAGTATAGGCGGCGGTACGAGCAATCAGCCCCAGCATTTT	CASSIGGGTSNQPQHF
TRBV2	-	TRBD1	TRBJ2-1	TGTGCCAGCGTACAGGACAGGGGGTACAATGAGCAGTTCTTC	CASVQDRGYNEQFF
TRBV5-4	-	TRBD1	TRBJ1-1	TGTGCCAGCAGCTTGGGAAACCTACAGGGGGGCACTGAAGCTTTCTTT	CASSLGNLQGGTEAFF
TRBV6-6	-	-	TRBJ1-2	TGTGCCAGCAGTTACTCGAGGGGGAACTATGGCTACACCTTC	CASSYSRGNYGYTF
TRBV28	-	-	TRBJ2-5	TGTGCCAGCAAGGGGGTCGGGGAGACCCAGTACTTC	CASKGVGETQYF
TRBV5-1	-	-	TRBJ2-3	TGCGCCAGCAGCTCGGATGGGCGCACAGATACGCAGTATTTT	CASSSDGRTDTQYF
TRBV1	-	-	TRBJ2-1	TGCACCAGCAGCCACGGGGGGTACAATGAGCAGTTCTTC	CTSSHGGYNEQFF
TRBV28	-	-	TRBJ1-4	TGTGCCAGCAATGGCTTCCAGGGAATTGAAAAACTGTTTTTT	CASNGFQGIEKLFF
TRBV19	-	TRBD1	TRBJ1-2	TGTGCCAGTAGTATCCCCGGGACAGGGCTTGGCTACACCTTC	CASSIPGTGLGYTF
TRBV4-3	-	-	TRBJ2-3	TGCGCCAGCAGCTTCAACCCGGTTAGCACAGATACGCAGTATTTT	CASSFNPVSTDTQYF
TRBV7-9	-	-	TRBJ2-1	TGTGCCAGCAGCTTAAGATCCCCGGGTCTGGCTGAGCAGTTCTTC	CASSLRSPGLAEQFF
TRBV11-2	-	-	TRBJ1-2	TGTGCCAGCAGCTCCCTCAGGGGCTCTGGTAGGAATGGCTACACCTTC	CASSSLRGSGRNGYTF
TRBV5-1	-	TRBD1	TRBJ2-2	TGCGCCAGCAGCTTGGTGGACAGGGGGAACACCGGGGAGCTGTTTTTT	CASSLVDRGNTGELFF
TRBV25-1	-	-	TRBJ2-3	TGTGCCAGCAGTGATACCACCACATACACAGATACGCAGTATTTT	CASSDTTTYTDTQYF
TRBV5-6	-	-	TRBJ2-1	TGTGCCAGCAGCTCCCGGGCACAGGTAAAGGTCCGGGATGAGCAGTTCTTC	CASSSRAQVKVRDEQFF
TRBV6-6	-	TRBD1	TRBJ2-7	TGTGCCAGCAATTCCGGGACAGGGAGGTTCAGAGGCGAGCAGTACTTC	CASNSGTGRFRGEQYF
TRBV20-1	-	-	TRBJ1-4	TGCAGTGCTTCCCGGTCCGAAAAACTGTTTTTT	CSASRSEKLFF
TRBV2	-	TRBD2	TRBJ2-1	TGTGCCAGCAGCCGTCAGCCGGGACTAGGCTACAATGAGCAGTTCTTC	CASSRQPGLGYNEQFF
TRBV29-1	once	-	TRBJ2-7	TGCAGCGTTGAAGGCGGTCCGACCATGCAGTACTTC	CSVEGGPTMQYF
TRBV5-1	-	-	TRBJ2-6	TGCGCCAGCAGCTTGGGAGTCAGGGTGTTCTCTGGGGCCAACGGCCTGACTTTC	CASSLGVRVFSGANGLTF
TRBV25-1	-	-	TRBJ1-5	TGTTGTCGATCCGAGCCTCGGCCCCAGCATTTT	CCRSEPRPQHF
TRBV13	-	-	TRBJ1-1	TGTGCCAGCAGTCCTTTCAGGGTCGCAAGTGAAGCTTTCTTT	CASSPFRVASEAFF
TRBV9	-	TRBD2	TRBJ2-5	TGTGCCAGCAGCGTAGGTATTCTAGCGGGGGAACCCCCGAACTTC	CASSVGILAGEPPNF
TRBV6-1	-	-	TRBJ2-7	TGTGCCAGCAGTGATGAGGTTAACCCTTCCTACGAGCAGTACTTC	CASSDEVNPSYEQYF
TRBV27	-	TRBD1	TRBJ1-1	TGTGCCAGCAGCAGGGGGCCGGGAAACACTGAAGCTTTCTTT	CASSRGPGNTEAFF
TRBV19	-	-	TRBJ2-3	TGTGCCAGTAGTATGAAAGCAGGGGCCTTTTCAGATACGCAGTATTTT	CASSMKAGAFSDTQYF
TRBV5-1	-	TRBD2	TRBJ2-5	TGCGCCAGCAGCTTTAGCGGGACCCATCAAGAGACCCAGTACTTC	CASSFSGTHQETQYF
TRBV28	-	TRBD1	TRBJ1-5	TGTGCCAGCACGGACAGGATAAGGCAGCCCCAGCATTTT	CASTDRIRQPQHF
TRBV14	-	-	TRBJ2-7	TGTGCCAGCAGTCTAGTGATTGGGAGCTCCTACGAGCAGTACTTC	CASSLVIGSSYEQYF
TRBV6-1	-	-	TRBJ1-6	TGTGCCAGCAGTGAAGAAGCCCTTATGAGGAATTCACCCCTCCACTTT	CASSEEALMRNSPLHF
TRBV28	-	TRBD2	TRBJ2-5	TGTGCCAGCCTTCTAGCGGGGGAAGAGACCCAGTACTTC	CASLLAGEETQYF
TRBV7-2	-	-	TRBJ1-2	TGTGCCAGCAGCTTAGCTACAGGGAGGGATGGCTACACCTTC	CASSLATGRDGYTF
TRBV2	few	-	TRBJ1-2	TGTGCCAGCAGTGGCCTGAGGGATGGCTACACCTTC	CASSGLRDGYTF
TRBV7-6	-	-	TRBJ2-1	TGTGCCAGCAGCCCAATATTGAAGCTCTCCTACAATGAGCAGTTCTTC	CASSPILKLSYNEQFF
TRBV30	-	-	TRBJ1-4	TGTGCCTGGAGTGTACAGCAAAATGAAAAACTGTTTTTT	CAWSVQQNEKLFF
TRBV2	once	TRBD1	TRBJ1-3	TGTGCCAGCAGTGTCGACAGGGGGTTTGGTGACACCATATATTTT	CASSVDRGFGDTIYF
TRBV7-8	-	-	TRBJ1-4	TGTGCCAGCAGCGAGACTAGGGTTGAAAAACTGTTTTTT	CASSETRVEKLFF
TRBV29-1	-	TRBD1	TRBJ1-2	TGCAGCGACGGAACAGGGGAAGGCTACACCTTC	CSDGTGEGYTF
TRBV6-5	many	-	TRBJ1-6	TGTGCCAGCAGTTACGACGGAGCTCGGCATTCACCCCTCCACTTT	CASSYDGARHSPLHF
TRBV29-1	few	-	TRBJ2-5	TGCAGCGTTACCCTCAGCCGGGGGGAGACCCAGTACTTC	CSVTLSRGETQYF
TRBV5-6	few	-	TRBJ2-7	TGTGCCAGCAGCTTGGATTTTGGGAGCGAGCAGTACTTC	CASSLDFGSEQYF